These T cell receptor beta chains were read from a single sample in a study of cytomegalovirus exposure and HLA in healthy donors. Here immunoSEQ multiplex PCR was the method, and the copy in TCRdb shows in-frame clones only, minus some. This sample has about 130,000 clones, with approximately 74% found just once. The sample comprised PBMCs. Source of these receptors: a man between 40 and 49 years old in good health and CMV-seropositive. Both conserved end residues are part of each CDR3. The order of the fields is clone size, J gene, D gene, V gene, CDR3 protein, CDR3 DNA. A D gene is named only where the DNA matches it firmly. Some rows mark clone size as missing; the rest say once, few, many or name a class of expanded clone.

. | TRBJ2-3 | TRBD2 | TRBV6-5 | CASRAAGTDTQYF | TGTGCCAGTCGGGCAGCGGGGACAGATACGCAGTATTTT
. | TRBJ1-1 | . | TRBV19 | CASSSFRDTITEAFF | TGTGCCAGTAGTTCCTTTCGGGACACGATCACTGAAGCTTTCTTT
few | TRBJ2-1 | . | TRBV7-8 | CASSLVSNNEQFF | TGTGCCAGCAGCTTAGTTAGTAACAATGAGCAGTTCTTC
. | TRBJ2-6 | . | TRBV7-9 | CASSFTGSSGANVLTF | TGTGCCAGCAGCTTTACGGGGAGCTCTGGGGCCAACGTCCTGACTTTC
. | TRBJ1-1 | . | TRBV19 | CASRTGYLTEAFF | TGTGCCAGTAGGACTGGATACTTGACTGAAGCTTTCTTT
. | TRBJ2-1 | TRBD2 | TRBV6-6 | CASTRDGLAGKDEQFF | TGTGCCAGCACCAGGGACGGACTAGCGGGAAAGGATGAGCAGTTCTTC
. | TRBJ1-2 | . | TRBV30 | CAWSVPGRDYGYTF | TGTGCCTGGAGTGTTCCGGGAAGGGACTATGGCTACACCTTC
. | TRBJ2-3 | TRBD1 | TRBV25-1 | CASSQPGQGIGDTQYF | TGTGCCAGCAGTCAGCCGGGACAGGGGATCGGAGATACGCAGTATTTT
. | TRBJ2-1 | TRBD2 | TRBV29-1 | CSEAGGFGEQFF | TGCAGCGAAGCGGGAGGGTTCGGTGAGCAGTTCTTC
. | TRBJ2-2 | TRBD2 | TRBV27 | CASSSWTSGSSGELFF | TGTGCCAGCAGTTCATGGACTAGCGGGAGTAGCGGGGAGCTGTTTTTT
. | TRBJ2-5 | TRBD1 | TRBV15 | CAIQGTDFRETQYF | TGTGCCATCCAAGGGACAGATTTTAGGGAGACCCAGTACTTC
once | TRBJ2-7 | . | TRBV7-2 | CASSSPRVGSYEQYF | TGTGCCAGCAGCAGCCCCAGGGTCGGCTCCTACGAGCAGTACTTC
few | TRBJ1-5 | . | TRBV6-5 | CASREGVNQPQHF | TGTGCCAGCAGAGAGGGGGTGAATCAGCCCCAGCATTTT
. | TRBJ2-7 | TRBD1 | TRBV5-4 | CASSPGQGSGEQYF | TGTGCCAGCAGCCCCGGACAGGGTTCGGGTGAGCAGTACTTC
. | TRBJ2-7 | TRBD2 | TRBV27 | CASSFRTSGSLDEQYF | TGTGCCAGCAGTTTTAGGACTAGCGGGAGTCTAGACGAGCAGTACTTC
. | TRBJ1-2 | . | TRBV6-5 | CASSYSGGNYGYTF | TGTGCCAGCAGTTACTCCGGGGGTAACTATGGCTACACCTTC
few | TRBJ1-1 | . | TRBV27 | CASRRTGNEAFF | TGTGCCAGCAGACGGACGGGGAACGAAGCTTTCTTT
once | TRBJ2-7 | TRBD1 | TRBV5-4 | CASSTRQGNYEQYF | TGTGCCAGCAGCACCAGACAGGGGAACTACGAGCAGTACTTC
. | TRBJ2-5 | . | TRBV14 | CASSQDLRVGETQYF | TGTGCCAGCAGCCAAGATTTGAGGGTGGGGGAGACCCAGTACTTC
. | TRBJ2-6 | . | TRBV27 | CASSLGAEGANVLTF | TGTGCCAGCAGTTTGGGGGCGGAGGGGGCCAACGTCCTGACTTTC
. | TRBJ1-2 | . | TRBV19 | CASSSGTYNYGYTF | TGTGCCAGTAGTTCCGGGACATATAACTATGGCTACACCTTC
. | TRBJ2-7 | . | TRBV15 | CATSIKRDSYEQYF | TGTGCCACCAGCATAAAACGGGATTCCTACGAGCAGTACTTC
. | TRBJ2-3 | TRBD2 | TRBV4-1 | CASSISGDFPADTQYF | TGCGCCAGCAGCATCAGCGGGGACTTCCCAGCAGATACGCAGTATTTT
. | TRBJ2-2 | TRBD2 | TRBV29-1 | CSVGAGVTNTGELFF | TGCAGCGTTGGGGCGGGGGTGACTAACACCGGGGAGCTGTTTTTT
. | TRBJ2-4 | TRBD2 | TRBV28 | CASSLPGTSGSIQYF | TGTGCCAGCAGCTTGCCTGGGACTAGCGGTTCCATTCAGTACTTC
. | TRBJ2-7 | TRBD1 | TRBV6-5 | CASSSDRGRYEQYF | TGTGCCAGCAGCTCTGACAGGGGGAGGTACGAGCAGTACTTC
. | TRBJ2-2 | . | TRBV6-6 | CASNYPSGTNTGELFF | TGTGCCAGCAATTACCCGAGCGGAACGAACACCGGGGAGCTGTTTTTT
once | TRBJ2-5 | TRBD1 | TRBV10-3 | CAISELGRGYQETQYF | TGTGCCATCAGTGAGTTGGGCAGGGGGTACCAAGAGACCCAGTACTTC
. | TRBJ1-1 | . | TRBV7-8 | CASSSTRDTLNTEAFF | TGTGCCAGCAGCTCAACAAGGGACACTTTGAACACTGAAGCTTTCTTT
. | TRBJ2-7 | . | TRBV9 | CASSSRGVGGIYEQYF | TGTGCCAGCAGCTCCCGCGGGGTAGGAGGGATCTACGAGCAGTACTTC
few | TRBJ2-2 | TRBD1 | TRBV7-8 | CASSPPGTVNTGELFF | TGTGCCAGCAGCCCACCAGGGACAGTCAACACCGGGGAGCTGTTTTTT
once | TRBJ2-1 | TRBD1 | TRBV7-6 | CASSRQGYEQFF | TGTGCCAGCAGCCGACAGGGATATGAGCAGTTCTTC
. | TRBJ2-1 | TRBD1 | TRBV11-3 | CASSQSGQNYNEQFF | TGTGCCAGCAGCCAATCGGGACAGAACTACAATGAGCAGTTCTTC
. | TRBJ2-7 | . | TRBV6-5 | CASSQWTDAYEQYF | TGTGCCAGCAGTCAATGGACTGACGCCTACGAGCAGTACTTC
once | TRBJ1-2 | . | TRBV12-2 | CASRAGQGAGGYTF | TGTGCAAGTCGCGCCGGACAGGGGGCCGGGGGCTACACCTTC
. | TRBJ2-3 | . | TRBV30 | CAWGGAYTDTQYF | TGTGCCTGGGGGGGGGCATACACAGATACGCAGTATTTT
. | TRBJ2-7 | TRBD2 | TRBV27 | CASRPSGTYEQYF | TGTGCCAGCCGGCCTAGCGGGACCTACGAGCAGTACTTC
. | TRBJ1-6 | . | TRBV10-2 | CASSESTDRRFSPLHF | TGCGCCAGCAGTGAGTCTACAGACAGAAGGTTTTCACCCCTCCACTTT
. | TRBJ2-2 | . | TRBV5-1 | CASSRANTGELFF | TGCGCCAGCAGCCGCGCGAACACCGGGGAGCTGTTTTTT
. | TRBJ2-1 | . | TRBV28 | CASTPSDNSYNEQFF | TGTGCCAGCACCCCATCGGACAACTCCTACAATGAGCAGTTCTTC
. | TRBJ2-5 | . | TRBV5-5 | CASSFPYQETQYF | TGTGCCAGCAGCTTTCCGTACCAAGAGACCCAGTACTTC
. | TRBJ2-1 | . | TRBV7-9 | CSSSSQGGIYNEQFF | TGTTCCAGCAGCTCACAGGGGGGGATCTACAATGAGCAGTTCTTC
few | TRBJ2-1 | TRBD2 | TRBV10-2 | CASSDPGTSGINEQFF | TGCGCCAGCAGTGACCCCGGGACTAGCGGCATCAATGAGCAGTTCTTC
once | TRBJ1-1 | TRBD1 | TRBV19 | CASSDPRDRNTEAFF | TGTGCCAGTAGTGATCCAAGGGACAGGAACACTGAAGCTTTCTTT
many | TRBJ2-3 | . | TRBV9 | CASSVGTANTDTQYF | TGTGCCAGCAGCGTAGGGACAGCGAACACAGATACGCAGTATTTT
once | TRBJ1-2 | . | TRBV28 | CASSFRGPNYGYTF | TGTGCCAGCAGTTTTAGGGGCCCTAACTATGGCTACACCTTC
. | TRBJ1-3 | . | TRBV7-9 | CASSLAGAHGNTIYF | TGTGCCAGCAGCTTAGCAGGGGCGCATGGAAACACCATATATTTT
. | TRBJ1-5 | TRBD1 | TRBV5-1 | CASSLAGQEGQPQHF | TGCGCCAGCAGCTTGGCCGGACAGGAGGGTCAGCCCCAGCATTTT
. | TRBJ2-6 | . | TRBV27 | CASSAWGAGANVLTF | TGTGCCAGCAGTGCCTGGGGGGCTGGGGCCAACGTCCTGACTTTC
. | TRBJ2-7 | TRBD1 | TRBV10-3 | CAISEGQAVYEQYF | TGTGCCATCAGTGAGGGACAGGCGGTCTATGAGCAGTACTTC
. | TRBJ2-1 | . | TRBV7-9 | CASSPSGVEQFF | TGTGCCAGCAGCCCGAGTGGAGTAGAGCAGTTCTTC
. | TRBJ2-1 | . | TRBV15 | CATSRTTYNEQFF | TGTGCCACCAGCAGGACTACCTACAATGAGCAGTTCTTC